Listed below are T cell receptor beta chains from one sample, sequenced in a study of T cell changes during pregnancy in multiple sclerosis. The method was immunoSEQ multiplex PCR; TCRdb's version includes in-frame clones alone and lacks a portion of them. The table includes 30,000 or so clones, approximately 87% detected once. Here the sequenced sample was CD8+ T cells from peripheral blood mononuclear cells, taken after pregnancy. Receptor source: a female donor with multiple sclerosis, enrolled in a pregnancy study. Both conserved end residues are part of each CDR3. A D gene is named only where the DNA matches it firmly. Where a row states a size, it is once, few, many or the class of an expanded clone; other rows omit it.

J	V	size	D	CDR3	DNA
TRBJ1-2	TRBV27	NA	TRBD1	CASSDQPGQPDGYTF	TGTGCCAGCAGTGACCAACCGGGACAGCCCGATGGCTACACCTTC
TRBJ1-1	TRBV4-3	NA	NA	CASSRVTNTEAFF	TGCGCCAGCAGCCGCGTTACGAACACTGAAGCTTTCTTT
TRBJ2-3	TRBV7-9	NA	TRBD1	CASSLANRGQSTDTQYF	TGTGCCAGCAGCTTAGCGAACAGGGGGCAAAGCACAGATACGCAGTATTTT
TRBJ2-1	TRBV4-2	few	TRBD2	CASSQEPSGDSGEQFF	TGTGCCAGCAGCCAAGAGCCTAGCGGGGACTCGGGTGAGCAGTTCTTC
TRBJ2-3	TRBV27	NA	NA	CASSPDSDTQYF	TGTGCCAGCAGCCCCGACTCAGATACGCAGTATTTT
TRBJ1-4	TRBV29-1	NA	TRBD1	CSVEGQGEEKLFF	TGCAGCGTTGAGGGACAGGGGGAAGAAAAACTGTTTTTT
TRBJ1-2	TRBV6-5	NA	NA	CASTTPGEGYTF	TGTGCCAGCACCACCCCAGGGGAAGGGTACACCTTC
TRBJ2-1	TRBV6-4	NA	NA	CASSEGFGEGSDEQFF	TGTGCCAGCAGTGAGGGGTTTGGCGAGGGTAGCGATGAGCAGTTCTTC
TRBJ2-3	TRBV6-4	medium-sized	TRBD2	CASSDTSGGADTQYF	TGTGCCAGCAGTGACACTAGCGGGGGGGCAGATACGCAGTATTTT
TRBJ2-1	TRBV7-3	NA	TRBD1	CASSARQGTDNEQFF	TGTGCCAGCAGCGCCAGACAGGGGACGGACAATGAGCAGTTCTTC
TRBJ1-2	TRBV6-5	once	NA	CASSRTRGGGYTF	TGTGCCAGCAGCCGCACACGGGGAGGGGGCTACACCTTC
TRBJ1-4	TRBV4-1	NA	TRBD1	CASSPGQNEKLFF	TGCGCCAGCAGTCCGGGACAGAATGAAAAACTGTTTTTT
TRBJ2-1	TRBV4-3	NA	TRBD2	CASSTSGDYNEQFF	TGCGCCAGCAGTACTAGCGGAGACTACAATGAGCAGTTCTTC
TRBJ1-6	TRBV9	once	NA	CASSTGGGSPLHF	TGTGCCAGCAGCACAGGTGGCGGTTCACCCCTCCACTTT
TRBJ2-7	TRBV7-8	NA	NA	CASSSPTYEQYF	TGTGCCAGCAGCTCCCCAACCTACGAGCAGTACTTC
TRBJ2-6	TRBV7-9	NA	TRBD2	CASSFGGRGANVLTF	TGTGCCAGCAGCTTCGGGGGGAGAGGGGCCAACGTCCTGACTTTC
TRBJ1-1	TRBV5-1	once	TRBD1	CASRRTGALDPEAFF	TGCGCCAGCAGACGGACAGGGGCCTTAGACCCTGAAGCTTTCTTT
TRBJ1-2	TRBV19	NA	NA	CASSLEGKDGYTF	TGTGCCAGTAGTTTGGAGGGGAAGGATGGCTACACCTTC
TRBJ2-1	TRBV4-1	NA	NA	CASSPSHNEQFF	TGCGCCAGCAGCCCGTCCCACAATGAGCAGTTCTTC
TRBJ1-2	TRBV5-6	NA	NA	CASSLGQELGYTF	TGTGCCAGCAGTCTGGGACAAGAGTTAGGCTACACCTTC
TRBJ1-1	TRBV2	once	NA	CASSEARQGSGLEAFF	TGTGCCAGCAGTGAAGCCCGTCAAGGCAGCGGGCTCGAAGCTTTCTTT
TRBJ2-3	TRBV6-6	NA	TRBD2	CASSYFGGGTDTQYF	TGTGCCAGCAGTTATTTCGGCGGGGGTACAGATACGCAGTATTTT
TRBJ2-7	TRBV11-2	NA	NA	CASSLLRQGLDEQYF	TGTGCCAGCAGCCTCCTCCGACAGGGACTCGACGAGCAGTACTTC
TRBJ2-2	TRBV27	NA	TRBD2	CASSLGRGANFNTGELFF	TGTGCCAGCAGTTTGGGGCGGGGGGCGAATTTCAACACCGGGGAGCTGTTTTTT